This T cell receptor beta chain was observed in a study of OX40 agonist ivuxolimab in advanced cancers. Germline-derived CDR1 and CDR2 are MGHDK and SYGVNS. Trimming stripped 7 bases from V and 4 bases from J, with 8 bases between. This CDR3 contains 13 residues. Autoimmune disease history or systemic immunosuppression led to patients being barred. Only a few counts were recorded for this clone. Repertoires were generated with immunoSEQ multiplex PCR, while TCRdb's copy carries only in-frame clones and drops some. The sample holds about 81,000 clones, under 90% seen once. The sequences come from CD4+ or CD8+ T cells sorted from blood, collected in a trial of the OX40 agonist ivuxolimab. The V and J genes are TRBV25-1 and TRBJ1-6; D uncertain. The TCR originated in an adult with an advanced solid tumor such as melanoma, head and neck, liver or kidney cancer. CDR3 in amino acids: CASTLDYNSPLHF. The DNA of the CDR3 is TGTGCCAGCACACTAGATTATAATTCACCCCTCCACTTT.